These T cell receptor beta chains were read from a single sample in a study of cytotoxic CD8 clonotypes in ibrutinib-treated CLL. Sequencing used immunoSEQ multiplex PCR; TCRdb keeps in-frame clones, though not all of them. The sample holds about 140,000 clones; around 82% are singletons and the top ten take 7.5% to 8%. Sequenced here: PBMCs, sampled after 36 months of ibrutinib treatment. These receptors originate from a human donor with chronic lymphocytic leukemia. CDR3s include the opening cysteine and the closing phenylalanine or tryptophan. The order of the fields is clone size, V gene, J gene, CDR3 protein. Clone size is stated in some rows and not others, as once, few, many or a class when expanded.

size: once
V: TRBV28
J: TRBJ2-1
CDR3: CASSFRADNEQFF

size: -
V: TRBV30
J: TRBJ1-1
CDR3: CAWSKGADTEAFF

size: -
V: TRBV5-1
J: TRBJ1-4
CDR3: CASSSAGTANEKLFF

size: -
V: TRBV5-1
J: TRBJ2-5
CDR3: CASSLGLVGETQYF

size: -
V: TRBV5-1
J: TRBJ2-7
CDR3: CASSSSSGSTYEQYF

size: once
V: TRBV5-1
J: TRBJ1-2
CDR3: CASSLGGDLVGYTF

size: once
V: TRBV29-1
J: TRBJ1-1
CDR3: CSVQSGLVNTEAFF

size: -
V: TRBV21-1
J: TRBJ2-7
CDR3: CASRDCGGEGEQYF

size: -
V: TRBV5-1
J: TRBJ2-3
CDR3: CASREAGLITDTQYF

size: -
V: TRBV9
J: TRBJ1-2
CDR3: CASSVNYGYTF

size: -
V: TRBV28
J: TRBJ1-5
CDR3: CASKKDRVSYQPQHF

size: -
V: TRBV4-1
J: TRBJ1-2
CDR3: CASSQVGGARRINYGYTF